This TCR beta chain was recorded in a study of cytomegalovirus exposure and HLA in healthy donors. Notes on this clone: The target antigen is unknown.

Study-wide findings and caveats: TCR beta V- and J-gene trimming was later associated with a missense DCLRE1C variant. Presence/absence analyses supposed approximately even sequencing depth among donors.

V lost 3 bases and J 6 bases, leaving 6 bases between the germline ends. Germline values: CDR1 SNHLY, CDR2 FYNNEI. The CDR3 consists of 12 residues. In the PCR, 60 Vbeta and 13 Jbeta primers were used. Generated by immunoSEQ multiplex PCR, the TCRdb table keeps only in-frame clones and is missing some. The table has roughly 200,000 clones, around four fifths seen once. Sequencing input: PBMCs. This chain links TRBV2 with TRBJ1-5; D unresolved. The TCR sequence derives from a woman between 55 and 75 years old in good health and CMV-seropositive. CDR3 sequence: CASSESGQPQHF. The CDR3 DNA reads as TGTGCCAGCAGTGAGAGTGGTCAGCCCCAGCATTTT.